The 15 T cell receptor beta chains below all came from one sample that was sequenced in a study of T-cell reconstitution after alpha-beta-depleted transplantation in children. Unique molecular identifiers were incorporated into the prepared TCRbeta library. TCRdb analysed the PCR reads with MiXCR anew, one entry per CDR3 protein. The sample lists approximately 630,000 distinct CDR3 sequences, less than 15% occurring once. The specimen was PBMCs, collected before TCRalphabeta/CD19-depleted stem cell transplant. Receptor source: a girl aged 2 to 9 with congenital amegakaryocytic thrombocytopenia, due to receive a stem cell transplant.

This clonotype was found a few times. The J gene is TRBJ2-3, the V gene TRBV19, with D unresolved. Trimming removed 3 bases at V and 1 base at J, with 8 bases between. Germline CDR1 reads LNHDA; CDR2 reads SQIVND (reference sequence). This CDR3 contains 14 residues. CDR3 bases: TGTGCCAGTAGTATCGCTGTCGGCACAGATACGCAGTATTTT. It is translated as CASSIAVGTDTQYF.

This clonotype was detected ten times or more. The gene calls are TRBV20-1 and TRBJ2-2; no definite D call. V dropped 6 bases and J dropped 1 base, with 9 bases sitting between them. Germline loops: CDR1 DFQATT, CDR2 SNEGSKA (reference sequence). This CDR3 is 13 amino acids long. The CDR3 DNA is TGCAGTGCCGACAACGTGAACACCGGGGAGCTGTTTTTT. Translated, it gives CSADNVNTGELFF.

About this clonotype itself: A read error may explain this, as a much larger clone is one base away. The chain combines TRBV20-1 with TRBJ1-1; no clear D. CDR3 length: 11 amino acids. Germline CDR1 is DFQATT and CDR2 is SNEGSKA (reference sequence). The CDR3 loop is CSGETNTEAFF. The CDR3 nucleotides read TGCAGCGGGGAGACTAACACTGAAGCTTTCTTT.

The rearrangement links TRBV11-3 to TRBJ2-1; 8 nucleotides match TRBD1. The V segment lost 5 bases and the J segment 2 bases; nucleotides outside the gene matches: 8. The V gene's germline CDR1 is SGHNT and CDR2 YENEEA. The length of the CDR3 is 16 residues. The CDR3 reads CASSTRTGSAYNEQFF. The CDR3 DNA is TGTGCCAGCAGCACTCGGACAGGGTCGGCCTACAATGAGCAGTTCTTC. The variable domain in full, with the rest retrieved from reference TRBV11-3 and TRBJ2-1, is EAGVVQSPRYKIIEKKQPVAFWCNPISGHNTLYWYLQNLGQGPELLIRYENEEAVDDSQLPKDRFSAERLKGVDSTLKIQPAELGDSAVYLCASSTRTGSAYNEQFFGPGTRLTVL.

This chain links TRBV20-1 with TRBJ1-5; the D is unclear. Germline V CDR1 and CDR2: DFQATT, SNEGSKA (reference sequence). CDR3 size: 13 residues. This CDR3 reads CSAEPDSNQPQHF. CDR3 in DNA: TGCAGCGCCGAACCAGATAGCAATCAGCCCCAGCATTTT.

This clonotype has ten or more counts. The chain uses TRBV20-1 and TRBJ2-3; 9 bases match TRBD1. The CDR3 runs to 14 residues. The trim removed 6 bases at V and 5 bases at J, leaving 9 bases unmatched. The germline gives CDR1 DFQATT, CDR2 SNEGSKA (reference sequence). CDR3 in amino acids: CSADHRGRGDTQYF. In nucleotides, the CDR3 is TGCAGTGCGGATCACAGGGGGCGGGGAGATACGCAGTATTTT.

This clonotype appeared a few times. The rearrangement joins TRBV12-3 or TRBV12-4 to TRBJ2-5; D remains ambiguous. V was clipped by 5 bases and J by 1 base, with 11 bases between them. The CDR3 has 14 amino acids. The DNA for the CDR3 is TGTGCCAGCAGTAACGTTAGGGTCCAAGAGACCCAGTACTTC. This translates into CASSNVRVQETQYF.

The sample holds a few counts of this clonotype. V and J are TRBV12-5 and TRBJ2-1; no clear D gene. Per germline, CDR1 LGHNT and CDR2 FRNRAP. There are 14 residues in the CDR3. Between the trimmed V and J ends, which lost 7 bases and 12 bases, there was a span of 22 bases. The CDR3 nucleotides read TGTGCTAGTGCCCCTTTCGGTGGCGTTATGGGGCAGTTCTTC. This gives the protein CASAPFGGVMGQFF.

A remark on this clonotype: A much bigger clone sits one base away, suggesting this may be a read error. The chain uses TRBV5-1 and TRBJ2-7; the match to TRBD2 covers 8 bases. CDR1 SGHRS and CDR2 YFSETQ come from the germline V gene. This CDR3 is built from 15 residues. The CDR3 loop is CASSLGSGISYEQHF. Written as DNA, the CDR3 is TGCGCCAGCAGCTTGGGTAGCGGGATATCCTACGAGCAGCACTTC.

This clonotype was recorded only once. A much larger clone lies one base from this, so it may be a read error. V usage is TRBV20-1 and J usage is TRBJ2-1, with D maybe TRBD2 (5 bases). Per the germline V gene, CDR1 is DFQATT and CDR2 is SNEGSKA (reference sequence). CDR3 length: 14 amino acids. The chain's CDR3 is CTAPSISGNNEQFF. The CDR3 DNA follows: TGCACTGCTCCCTCAATTTCGGGGAACAATGAGCAGTTCTTC.

This clonotype was seen many times. This chain joins TRBV20-1 and TRBJ2-1; D gene uncertain. CDR3 size: 10 residues. V was shortened by 7 bases and J by 8 bases, with 9 bases between the two germline ends. The V gene's germline CDR1 is DFQATT and CDR2 SNEGSKA (reference sequence). The CDR3: CSVERDEQFF. The CDR3 DNA is TGCAGTGTAGAGCGAGATGAGCAGTTCTTC.

This clonotype showed up many times. V is TRBV5-1 and J is TRBJ2-7, with D maybe TRBD2 (6 bases). CDR1 SGHRS and CDR2 YFSETQ come from the germline V gene. V shed 4 bases and J shed 0 bases, with 26 bases lying between them. The length of the CDR3 is 19 residues. The chain's CDR3 is CASSPRRPGEPTYSYEQYF. The CDR3 nucleotides read TGCGCCAGCAGCCCCCGGCGTCCGGGAGAGCCTACTTACTCCTACGAGCAGTACTTC.

This clonotype was seen repeatedly, ten times or more. The V call is TRBV20-1, the J call TRBJ2-7, with 12 nucleotides matching TRBD1. V trimming: 4 bases; J trimming: 4 bases; junction bases outside the gene matches: 5. This CDR3 is built from 14 residues. CDR1 is DFQATT, CDR2 SNEGSKA, per germline (reference sequence). CDR3 region: CSAKGTGGFYEQYF. The CDR3 DNA reads as TGCAGTGCTAAAGGGACAGGGGGCTTTTACGAGCAGTACTTC.

The V gene is TRBV12-3 or TRBV12-4, the J gene TRBJ2-1; D may be TRBD2 (6 bases). Trimming took off 5 bases at V and 3 bases at J, with 11 bases between the two ends. This CDR3 contains 14 residues. The CDR3 nucleotides are TGTGCCAGCAGTCCCGGGAGTATCTACAATGAGCAGTTCTTC. Its protein product is CASSPGSIYNEQFF.

This clonotype was seen at least ten times. The V gene is TRBV20-1, the J gene TRBJ2-7; D gene uncertain. Trimming took off 2 bases at V and 0 bases at J, with 8 bases between the two ends. In germline, CDR1 is DFQATT, CDR2 SNEGSKA (reference sequence). There are 13 residues in the CDR3. The CDR3 DNA is TGCAGTGCTAGATCGGAGAGCTCCTACGAGCAGTACTTC. As protein: CSARSESSYEQYF.